This is a list of T cell receptor beta chains from one sample in a study of T cell responses to AZD1222 COVID-19 vaccine. The protocol was immunoSEQ multiplex PCR, while the TCRdb copy is restricted to in-frame clones and leaves out a portion. The repertoire holds approximately 150,000 clones, with around 87% as singletons. The sample in question was peripheral blood, obtained on day 0 of AZD1222 vaccination. These receptors originate from an adult in good health. The CDR3 runs from the conserved cysteine through the conserved F or W. The D gene is left open where the match is weak. The size of a clone is reported for some rows only, either as once, few or many, or as a class for expanded clones.

V,D,size,length,J,CDR3,DNA
TRBV7-2,NA,NA,14,TRBJ1-2,CASSLRDKWGGYTF,TGTGCCAGCAGCTTAAGGGACAAATGGGGGGGCTACACCTTC
TRBV6-1,TRBD2,NA,17,TRBJ2-1,CASSKGTSGRRYNEQFF,TGTGCCAGCAGTAAAGGGACTAGCGGGAGGCGGTACAATGAGCAGTTCTTC
TRBV6-4,NA,NA,14,TRBJ2-2,CASSDEGNTGELFF,TGTGCCAGCAGTGACGAGGGCAACACCGGGGAGCTGTTTTTT
TRBV29-1,NA,once,12,TRBJ2-1,CSVFPSSGEQFF,TGCAGCGTTTTTCCCTCGTCCGGTGAGCAGTTCTTC
TRBV9,NA,NA,15,TRBJ2-2,CASSVDGEATGELFF,TGTGCCAGCAGCGTAGATGGGGAGGCCACCGGGGAGCTGTTTTTT
TRBV4-1,NA,NA,15,TRBJ1-2,CASSQVTGHYYGYTF,TGCGCCAGCAGCCAAGTAACGGGACACTACTATGGCTACACCTTC
TRBV16,TRBD1,NA,16,TRBJ1-1,CASSRQGGGMNTEAFF,TGTGCCAGCAGCCGACAGGGCGGGGGTATGAACACTGAAGCTTTCTTT
TRBV30,NA,many,13,TRBJ1-1,CAWNGIPNTEAFF,TGTGCCTGGAACGGGATCCCGAACACTGAAGCTTTCTTT
TRBV24-1,NA,once,17,TRBJ2-1,CATSVLGAGGKPNEQFF,TGTGCCACCAGTGTCCTCGGGGCAGGGGGGAAACCGAATGAGCAGTTCTTC
TRBV5-4,NA,NA,15,TRBJ1-2,CASSLRAGPGYGYTF,TGTGCCAGCAGCTTGCGTGCAGGCCCTGGCTATGGCTACACCTTC
TRBV12-3/TRBV12-4,NA,NA,13,TRBJ2-2,CASTDTDTGELFF,TGTGCCAGCACTGACACCGACACCGGGGAGCTGTTTTTT
TRBV4-1,TRBD2,NA,15,TRBJ2-7,CASRPTSGSRYEQYF,TGCGCCAGCAGACCAACTAGCGGGAGTCGCTACGAGCAGTACTTC
TRBV4-2,NA,NA,14,TRBJ1-2,CASSQAAQNDGYTF,TGTGCCAGCAGCCAAGCAGCCCAGAATGATGGCTACACCTTC
TRBV28,NA,NA,13,TRBJ2-6,CASKISGANVLTF,TGTGCCAGCAAAATCTCTGGGGCCAACGTCCTGACTTTC
TRBV7-2,NA,NA,14,TRBJ2-7,CASSPYLRTYEQYF,TGTGCCAGCAGCCCTTATCTCAGGACCTACGAGCAGTACTTC
TRBV19,NA,NA,13,TRBJ1-5,CASKPGGNQPQHF,TGTGCCAGTAAGCCAGGGGGCAATCAGCCCCAGCATTTT
TRBV28,NA,NA,16,TRBJ1-1,CASSPAGGSVNTEAFF,TGTGCCAGCAGTCCCGCGGGGGGCAGCGTAAACACTGAAGCTTTCTTT
TRBV7-3,NA,NA,14,TRBJ2-2,CASTRTPNTGELFF,TGTGCCAGCACCCGGACTCCGAACACCGGGGAGCTGTTTTTT
TRBV5-1,NA,NA,12,TRBJ1-2,CASSSEGYGYTF,TGCGCCAGCAGCTCGGAGGGGTACGGCTACACCTTC
TRBV19,NA,NA,16,TRBJ2-2,CASTLDRALNTGELFF,TGTGCCAGCACACTGGACCGGGCCCTTAATACCGGGGAGCTGTTTTTT
TRBV5-6,NA,NA,11,TRBJ2-5,CASSLQETQYF,TGTGCCAGCAGCCTCCAGGAGACCCAGTACTTC
TRBV30,NA,NA,13,TRBJ2-7,CAWLAGNTYEQYF,TGTGCCTGGCTTGCCGGGAATACCTACGAGCAGTACTTC
TRBV12-3/TRBV12-4,TRBD1,NA,11,TRBJ1-1,CASLQGTEAFF,TGTGCCAGCCTACAGGGGACTGAAGCTTTCTTT
TRBV7-9,TRBD2,NA,15,TRBJ2-7,CASSRREGSPYEQYF,TGTGCCAGCAGCCGCCGGGAGGGCAGTCCCTACGAGCAGTACTTC
TRBV7-6,NA,NA,15,TRBJ2-7,CASSSGPQLPYEQYF,TGTGCCAGCAGCTCCGGCCCTCAGCTCCCCTACGAGCAGTACTTC
TRBV6-5,NA,NA,13,TRBJ2-1,CASSTDWAVEQFF,TGTGCCAGCAGCACGGATTGGGCGGTTGAGCAGTTCTTC
TRBV18,TRBD1,NA,18,TRBJ1-1,CASSPQATGRYMNTEAFF,TGTGCCAGCTCACCACAAGCGACAGGGAGATATATGAACACTGAAGCTTTCTTT
TRBV18,TRBD1,NA,15,TRBJ1-5,CASSSTGQKNQPQHF,TGTGCCAGCTCATCGACGGGACAGAAAAATCAGCCCCAGCATTTT
TRBV7-9,TRBD1,NA,13,TRBJ2-1,CASSSGQVNEQFF,TGTGCCAGCAGCTCGGGACAGGTCAATGAGCAGTTCTTC
TRBV5-1,NA,NA,14,TRBJ1-3,CASSREGSGNTIYF,TGCGCCAGCAGCCGGGAGGGCTCTGGAAACACCATATATTTT
TRBV7-2,NA,NA,13,TRBJ1-2,CASGNRNRYGYTF,TGTGCCAGCGGGAACAGGAATAGGTATGGCTACACCTTC
TRBV10-3,NA,NA,14,TRBJ1-2,CAISGVSGTYGYTF,TGTGCCATCAGTGGGGTTTCGGGTACCTATGGCTACACCTTC
TRBV4-1,NA,NA,17,TRBJ2-2,CASSQEAWEGGTGELFF,TGCGCCAGCAGCCAAGAAGCATGGGAGGGGGGCACCGGGGAGCTGTTTTTT
TRBV7-9,TRBD2,few,16,TRBJ2-2,CASSLWLAGVTGELFF,TGTGCCAGCAGCTTATGGCTAGCGGGAGTAACCGGGGAGCTGTTTTTT
TRBV5-4,NA,NA,14,TRBJ1-1,CASSPDRNPLVAFF,TGTGCCAGCAGTCCCGACAGAAACCCCCTGGTTGCTTTCTTT
TRBV19,TRBD2,few,15,TRBJ2-1,CASSMTSGTYNEQFF,TGTGCCAGTAGTATGACTAGCGGGACCTACAATGAGCAGTTCTTC
TRBV11-2,NA,NA,14,TRBJ2-3,CASSLVSGVDTQYF,TGTGCCAGCAGCTTAGTATCCGGGGTAGATACGCAGTATTTT
TRBV6-2/TRBV6-3,NA,NA,12,TRBJ2-7,CASSFPSYEQYF,TGTGCCAGCAGTTTCCCCAGCTACGAGCAGTACTTC
TRBV10-1,NA,NA,16,TRBJ2-5,CASSEGLGTPRETQYF,TGCGCCAGCAGTGAGGGTCTCGGAACTCCGAGAGAGACCCAGTACTTC
TRBV3-1/TRBV3-2,NA,NA,14,TRBJ1-5,CASSPGTWNQPQHF,TGTGCCAGCAGCCCAGGTACGTGGAATCAGCCCCAGCATTTT